Following are 30 T cell receptor beta chains from one sample sequenced in a study of T cells after yellow fever vaccination (dated by TCRdb to between 2018 and 2021). The library was built by means of 5' RACE. Data came from an Illumina HiSeq 2500. The public reads were reprocessed in TCRdb via fastp at Q25 and MiXCR, keeping in-frame beta chains. Identical CDR3 proteins give one entry, which carries the most common genes and DNA. This sample has 600,000 to 750,000 distinct CDR3 sequences in its table, and 9% to 15% of those were observed once. The top ten hold about 15% of the sample. According to the study, the label for this sample's treatment or condition signals: live attenuated yellow fever vaccine strain. The starting material was PBMCs, obtained on the day of the yellow fever booster vaccination. These receptors originate from a man aged 30 to 45 who received the YFV17D yellow fever vaccine.

This clonotype was detected only a few times. The rearrangement links TRBV30 to TRBJ2-7; 8 nucleotides match TRBD1. This CDR3 has 14 residues. From germline, CDR1 is GTSNPN and CDR2 SVGIG (reference sequence). The V and J ends lost 4 bases and 7 bases, in that order; junction bases with no gene match: 12. CDR3 sequence: CAWKTGVRWGEQYF. The CDR3 DNA is TGTGCCTGGAAGACAGGGGTAAGATGGGGGGAGCAGTACTTC.

This clonotype was found many times. The V gene is TRBV7-2, the J gene TRBJ2-7; D ambiguous. Germline loops: CDR1 SGHTA, CDR2 FQGNSA. The CDR3 runs to 17 residues. The V end was cut by 2 bases, the J end by 4 bases, with 21 bases between. CDR3 sequence reads: CASSLSRTGWAPYEQYF. CDR3 nucleotides: TGTGCCAGCAGCTTATCGCGAACGGGTTGGGCCCCTTACGAGCAGTACTTC.

The chain uses TRBV7-2 and TRBJ2-5; D gene ambiguous. The V end lost 3 bases, the J end lost 5 bases, and 13 bases lay between the germline ends. Germline lookup yields CDR1 SGHTA and CDR2 FQGNSA. This CDR3 has 14 residues. CDR3 residues: CASSFEFGTETQYF. The CDR3 DNA is TGTGCCAGCAGCTTCGAGTTTGGTACGGAGACCCAGTACTTC.

The J gene is TRBJ2-3, the V gene TRBV5-1; 7 nucleotides align to TRBD1. The CDR3 is 14 amino acids. The V gene end was trimmed by 5 bases and the J gene end by 1 base; junction bases not matched to a gene: 4. Germline values: CDR1 SGHRS, CDR2 YFSETQ. The chain's CDR3 is CASRGDRGTDTQYF. CDR3 nucleotide sequence: TGCGCCAGCAGAGGGGACAGAGGCACAGATACGCAGTATTTT.

This clonotype was seen only a few times. Here the CDR3 reads CASSYMPGEQYF. In DNA, the CDR3 is TGTGCCAGCAGTTATATGCCGGGGGAGCAGTACTTC. This chain uses TRBV6-6 with TRBJ2-7, with D possibly being TRBD2 (5 bases). The V gene's germline CDR1 is MNHNY and CDR2 SVGAGI (reference sequence). V shed 3 bases and J shed 7 bases, with 10 bases lying between them. This CDR3 has 12 residues.

This clonotype was seen a few times. The chain carries TRBV9 and TRBJ2-3; TRBD2 matches 8 bases. Germline assignment: CDR1 SGDLS and CDR2 YYNGEE. The trim removed 0 bases at V and 3 bases at J, leaving 6 bases unmatched. This CDR3 is 16 amino acids long. CDR3 in DNA: TGTGCCAGCAGCGTAGGAAATAGCGGGATTACAGATACGCAGTATTTT. Protein product: CASSVGNSGITDTQYF.

This chain links TRBV7-3 with TRBJ2-1; D is undetermined. V lost 3 bases to trimming and J lost 5 bases, with 14 bases between them. Germline values: CDR1 SGHTA, CDR2 FQGTGA. The CDR3 length is 15 residues. The CDR3 sequence is CASSFRPSADNEQFF. DNA of the CDR3: TGTGCCAGCAGCTTCCGGCCTTCGGCGGACAATGAGCAGTTCTTC.

The rearrangement uses TRBV6-2 or TRBV6-3 and TRBJ2-2; D remains ambiguous. The CDR3 totals 16 residues. Germline loops: CDR1 MNHEY, CDR2 SVGEGT. The V end lost 0 bases, the J end lost 1 base, and 9 bases lay between the germline ends. The CDR3 coding sequence is TGTGCCAGCAGTTACTCGAGAACTGGGAACACCGGGGAGCTGTTTTTT. This translates into CASSYSRTGNTGELFF.

Only a few counts were recorded for this clonotype. The rearrangement links TRBV11-2 to TRBJ2-3, with D unresolved. The CDR3 has 15 residues. Germline V gene lookup returns CDR1 SGHAT and CDR2 FQNNGV. Trimming took off 0 bases at V and 0 bases at J, with 7 bases between the two ends. Here the CDR3 DNA reads TGTGCCAGCAGCTTAGATTGGATTAGCACAGATACGCAGTATTTT. The encoded protein is CASSLDWISTDTQYF.

CDR3 nucleotides: TGCAGTGCTAGTCCCCCCACGGCCCAAGAGACCCAGTACTTC. Its protein is CSASPPTAQETQYF. The chain has TRBV20-1 and TRBJ2-5; D gene ambiguous. The germline CDR1 and CDR2 sequences are DFQATT and SNEGSKA (reference sequence). V dropped 3 bases and J dropped 1 base, with 12 bases sitting between them. The CDR3 extends over 14 amino acids.

For this clonotype: A much larger clone sits a single nucleotide away, making a read error possible. The CDR3 DNA reads as TGTGCCAGCAGCCGGGTGGACGAGCTGTACTTC. It is translated as CASSRVDELYF. The chain recombines TRBV7-2 with TRBJ2-7; D is uncertain. Germline V gene data show CDR1 as SGHTA and CDR2 as FQGNSA. The CDR3 runs to 11 residues.

J is TRBJ2-3 and V is TRBV12-3 or TRBV12-4, with D unresolved. This CDR3 has 16 residues. V was cut by 1 base and J by 9 bases, with 20 bases left in between. The CDR3 region has the DNA TGTGCCAGCAGTTTAGAGTTGAAGGACGGACCCGAGACGCAGTATTTT. Protein sequence: CASSLELKDGPETQYF.

The chain couples TRBV11-2 to TRBJ2-7; no definite D call. The V and J ends lost 2 bases and 0 bases respectively, with 11 bases between them. There are 15 residues in the CDR3. Germline V gene lookup returns CDR1 SGHAT and CDR2 FQNNGV. CDR3 in amino acids: CASSLRPLSSYEQYF. The CDR3 nucleotides read TGTGCCAGCAGCTTACGTCCGTTGAGCTCCTACGAGCAGTACTTC.

This clonotype has a handful of counts. The chain joins TRBV19 to TRBJ1-1; D is unresolved. The CDR3 covers 14 residues. The germline gives CDR1 LNHDA, CDR2 SQIVND (reference sequence). V was pared by 6 bases and J by 2 bases, with 13 bases between. The CDR3 here is CASSLWQQNTEAFF. CDR3 sequence (DNA): TGTGCCAGTAGCCTTTGGCAGCAAAACACTGAAGCTTTCTTT.

This clonotype was recorded many times. V usage is TRBV11-1 and J usage is TRBJ2-1; 8 bases align to TRBD2. The germline V gene has CDR1 SGHAT and CDR2 FQDESV (reference sequence). The J segment lost 4 bases and the V segment lost 5 bases, leaving 19 bases of the junction unmatched. This CDR3 spans 19 amino acids. The CDR3 reads CASSPFVAGGHMGYNEQFF. CDR3 DNA sequence: TGTGCCAGCAGCCCCTTCGTCGCGGGAGGCCATATGGGTTACAATGAGCAGTTCTTC. The variable domain in full, completed from reference TRBV11-1 and TRBJ2-1, reads EAEVAQSPRYKITEKSQAVAFWCDPISGHATLYWYRQILGQGPELLVQFQDESVVDDSQLPKDRFSAERLKGVDSTLKIQPAELGDSAMYLCASSPFVAGGHMGYNEQFFGPGTRLTVL.

J is TRBJ2-1 and V is TRBV6-2 or TRBV6-3; 7 nucleotides align to TRBD2. Per germline, CDR1 MNHEY and CDR2 SVGEGT. V lost 0 bases and J lost 2; bases outside the gene matches: 22. The CDR3 length is 22 residues. CDR3 DNA sequence: TGTGCCAGCAGTTACTCGATCGTTGCAAGGGGCGGGGGAGGGTCACCCTACAATGAGCAGTTCTTC. Translated, it gives CASSYSIVARGGGGSPYNEQFF.

The chain employs TRBV3-1 and TRBJ1-4; D gene unclear. Trimming removed 3 bases from V and 10 bases from J, with 15 bases in between. From germline, CDR1 is LGHDT and CDR2 YNNKEL (reference sequence). There are 14 residues in the CDR3. DNA for the CDR3: TGTGCCAGCAGCCACGCGGTGGGAAGTGGAAAACTGTTTTTT. Protein: CASSHAVGSGKLFF.

J is TRBJ2-7 and V is TRBV6-2 or TRBV6-3, with D tentatively TRBD1 (5 bases). V lost 7 bases, J lost 3 bases, and 10 bases lay in between. This CDR3 is built from 12 residues. Per germline, CDR1 MNHEY and CDR2 SVGEGT. CDR3 loop: CASTSGIYEQYF. The CDR3 bases are TGTGCCAGCACCTCAGGGATCTACGAGCAGTACTTC.

Only a few counts were recorded for this clonotype. The chain links TRBV14 to TRBJ2-7; 10 bases match TRBD2. This CDR3 spans 15 amino acids. Germline V gene lookup returns CDR1 SGHDN and CDR2 FVKESK. Losses at the gene ends were 4 bases for V and 9 bases for J; bases not matched to a gene: 12. The CDR3 DNA follows: TGTGCCAGCAGCCCGACACGTAGCGGGAGGTCTGGGCAGTACTTC. Translated: CASSPTRSGRSGQYF. Together with reference TRBV14 and TRBJ2-7, the CDR3 gives the full variable domain: EAGVTQFPSHSVIEKGQTVTLRCDPISGHDNLYWYRRVMGKEIKFLLHFVKESKQDESGMPNNRFLAERTGGTYSTLKVQPAELEDSGVYFCASSPTRSGRSGQYFGPGTRLTVT.

V and J are TRBV6-2 or TRBV6-3 and TRBJ2-3; TRBD2 is a possible D gene (7 bases). Between the trimmed V and J ends, which lost 0 bases and 8 bases, there was a span of 9 bases. The germline V gene encodes CDR1 MNHEY and CDR2 SVGEGT. The CDR3 contains 13 residues. In nucleotides, the CDR3 is TGTGCCAGCAGTTACTCGGGGGGGCGTACGCAGTATTTT. This codes for CASSYSGGRTQYF.

The V call is TRBV6-5, the J call TRBJ2-5, with 9 bases fitting TRBD1. The CDR3 is 14 amino acids. The trim removed 4 bases at V and 5 bases at J, leaving 5 bases unmatched. Germline CDR1 and CDR2: MNHEY and SVGAGI. This CDR3 is CASSFIGTGETQYF. CDR3 DNA sequence: TGTGCCAGCAGTTTCATCGGGACAGGGGAGACCCAGTACTTC.

This chain connects TRBV2 to TRBJ2-2; 12 bases line up with TRBD2. The CDR3 is 15 amino acids. Germline CDR1 reads SNHLY; CDR2 reads FYNNEI. Losses at the gene ends were 2 bases for V and 9 bases for J; bases not matched to a gene: 4. The CDR3: CASSEKTSGSWELFF. Here the CDR3 DNA reads TGTGCCAGCAGTGAAAAGACTAGCGGGAGTTGGGAGCTGTTTTTT. The full variable domain, with the rest looked up from reference TRBV2 and TRBJ2-2, is EPEVTQTPSHQVTQMGQEVILRCVPISNHLYFYWYRQILGQKVEFLVSFYNNEISEKSEIFDDQFSVERPDGSNFTLKIRSTKLEDSAMYFCASSEKTSGSWELFFGEGSRLTVL.

This clonotype was recorded at least ten times. This rearrangement joins TRBV5-5 to TRBJ2-7; 9 nucleotides match TRBD1. This CDR3 is 14 amino acids long. Germline assignment: CDR1 SGHKS and CDR2 YYEKEE (reference sequence). V shed 0 bases and J 4 bases; nucleotides not matched to a gene: 2. The CDR3 sequence: CASSLGGQGYEQYF. The CDR3 DNA reads as TGTGCCAGCAGCTTGGGGGGACAGGGATACGAGCAGTACTTC.

The chain joins TRBV7-9 to TRBJ2-1, with 8 bases aligning to TRBD2. V shed 10 bases and J 9 bases; nucleotides not matched to a gene: 20. The length of the CDR3 is 16 residues. CDR1 and CDR2 from the germline V gene are SEHNR and FQNEAQ (reference sequence). This chain's CDR3 is CAIPRKAGTRFLEQFF. The CDR3 DNA is TGTGCCATCCCACGAAAAGCCGGGACTAGGTTTCTTGAGCAGTTCTTC.

The gene calls are TRBV9 and TRBJ2-2, with 10 bases identical to TRBD2. From germline, CDR1 is SGDLS and CDR2 YYNGEE. CDR3 length equals 16 residues. After removal of 6 bases from V and 1 base from J, the junction contained 6 bases not matched to a gene. The CDR3 DNA follows: TGTGCCAGCAACCGCGGGACTAGCGAGAACACCGGGGAGCTGTTTTTT. It is translated as CASNRGTSENTGELFF.

This clonotype was recorded many times. The CDR3 DNA sequence: TGTGCCAGCAGGAGGGGTACTCTATCTAGCACAGATACGCAGTATTTT. Its protein product is CASRRGTLSSTDTQYF. The chain uses TRBV27 and TRBJ2-3, with D perhaps given as TRBD1 or TRBD2 (5 bases each). Germline loops: CDR1 MNHEY, CDR2 SMNVEV (reference sequence). The CDR3 contains 16 residues. Trimming shortened V by 6 bases and J by 0 bases, and 16 bases separated the two germline ends.

V and J are TRBV7-6 and TRBJ2-7, with 11 bases fitting TRBD1. The length of the CDR3 is 16 residues. Germline loops: CDR1 SGHVS, CDR2 FNYEAQ. The J segment lost 3 bases and the V segment lost 5 bases, leaving 9 bases of the junction unmatched. The CDR3 sequence: CASSPRTGGESYEQYF. In DNA, the CDR3 is TGTGCCAGCAGCCCCCGGACAGGGGGCGAGAGCTACGAGCAGTACTTC.

This clonotype was counted a few times. The DNA for the CDR3 is TGTGCCAGCAGTCCCAGACAGGGCGTTTGGGAGCAGTACTTC. As protein: CASSPRQGVWEQYF. V and J are TRBV12-3 or TRBV12-4 and TRBJ2-7; 7 bases are shared with TRBD1. V trimming: 5 bases; J trimming: 7 bases; junction bases outside the gene matches: 11. The CDR3 contains 14 residues.

This clonotype was recorded a few times. The chain links TRBV10-3 to TRBJ2-2; a weak D match, TRBD2 (5 bases). CDR1 and CDR2 from the germline V gene are ENHRY and SYGVKD. Deletions cut 6 bases from V and 10 bases from J, with 15 bases between. This CDR3 region has 13 residues. The CDR3 sequence: CAIRPLDYEELFF. Here the CDR3 DNA reads TGTGCCATCAGGCCACTAGATTACGAGGAGCTGTTTTTT.

V gene TRBV4-3 combines with J gene TRBJ1-6, with D maybe TRBD1 (5 bases). The ends were cut back, 0 bases at V and 9 bases at J, with 15 bases in the middle. This CDR3 region has 16 residues. Germline V gene lookup returns CDR1 LGHNA and CDR2 YSLEER. CDR3 loop: CASSQELGTRSSPLHF. CDR3 DNA sequence: TGCGCCAGCAGCCAAGAGCTCGGGACTAGGAGTTCACCCCTCCACTTT.